This passage covers 18 T cell receptor beta chains from one sample sequenced in a study of T cells after yellow fever vaccination. MiXCR, run by TCRdb on the 5' RACE reads, gives a single entry per CDR3 protein. The sample holds 25,000 to 35,000 distinct CDR3 sequences, 6.3% seen once. The source was PBMCs, either bulk or a sorted T-cell subset (CD4+, CD8+, memory, or dextramer-sorted; not recorded which), collected on the day of the yellow fever booster vaccination. These receptors were collected from a young man who received the YFV17D yellow fever vaccine.

This clonotype was picked up many times. The chain links TRBV30 to TRBJ2-5; no firm D call. The CDR3 consists of 12 residues. With 3 bases removed from V and 1 base from J, the gap between germline ends came to 6 bases. From germline, CDR1 is GTSNPN and CDR2 SVGIG (reference sequence). CDR3 protein: CAWSAFQETQYF. As DNA, the CDR3 is TGTGCCTGGAGCGCCTTCCAAGAGACCCAGTACTTC.

This clonotype showed up many times. The gene calls are TRBV20-1 and TRBJ2-3; D assignment may be TRBD1 or TRBD2 (5 bases each). From germline, CDR1 is DFQATT and CDR2 SNEGSKA (reference sequence). Trimming took off 0 bases at V and 13 bases at J, with 8 bases between the two ends. CDR3 length equals 10 residues. The CDR3 DNA sequence: TGCAGTGCTAGAGATCGAGGGGAGTATTTT. This codes for CSARDRGEYF.

Notes on this clonotype: Since a much larger clone is just one base distant, this may be a read error. V gene TRBV7-9 combines with J gene TRBJ1-1, with 9 positions matching TRBD1. Germline CDR1 SEHNR, CDR2 FQNEAQ (reference sequence). CDR3 size: 14 residues. With 5 bases clipped from V and 4 bases from J, the junction kept 5 bases outside the gene matches. CDR3 loop: CASSQVTGGTEAFF. DNA of the CDR3: TGTGCCAGCAGCCAAGTGACAGGGGGCACTGAAGCTTTCTTT.

There are many counts of this clonotype. The genes are TRBV5-1 and TRBJ1-6; unclear D gene. V was pared by 4 bases and J by 7 bases, with 21 bases between. The CDR3 consists of 17 residues. Germline lookup yields CDR1 SGHRS and CDR2 YFSETQ. The CDR3 loop is CASSLPEPVSQNSPLHF. CDR3 DNA sequence: TGCGCCAGCAGCCTCCCGGAGCCAGTCTCCCAGAATTCACCCCTCCACTTT. The variable domain in full, with the rest retrieved from reference TRBV5-1 and TRBJ1-6, is KAGVTQTPRYLIKTRGQQVTLSCSPISGHRSVSWYQQTPGQGLQFLFEYFSETQRNKGNFPGRFSGRQFSNSRSEMNVSTLELGDSALYLCASSLPEPVSQNSPLHFGNGTRLTVT.

This clonotype was picked up one time. This rearrangement joins TRBV7-9 to TRBJ2-1; 11 bases match TRBD2. J was trimmed by 11 bases and V by 6 bases; bases with no gene match: 12. CDR3 length equals 15 residues. Germline CDR1 and CDR2: SEHNR and FQNEAQ (reference sequence). Here the CDR3 DNA reads TGTGCCAGCAGGCAATCCGCGACTAGCGGGAACAAGCAGTTCTTC. It specifies CASRQSATSGNKQFF.

This clonotype was recorded at least ten times. V is TRBV5-6 and J is TRBJ1-1, with 7 bases that match TRBD1. This CDR3 region has 12 residues. Germline V gives CDR1 SGHDT, CDR2 YYEEEE. With V trimmed by 4 bases and J by 4 bases, 1 base remained unmatched. The CDR3 region has the DNA TGTGCCAGCAGCAAGGGGGCCACTGAAGCTTTCTTT. Its protein product is CASSKGATEAFF.

This clonotype appeared many times. This chain joins TRBV4-3 and TRBJ1-3; D is unclear. Looked up from germline, CDR1 is LGHNA and CDR2 is YSLEER. The CDR3 runs to 16 residues. Trimming cost V 0 bases and J 0 bases, with 9 bases left between them. DNA of the CDR3: TGCGCCAGCAGCCAAGAGTTGCCGATCTCTGGAAACACCATATATTTT. Translation gives CASSQELPISGNTIYF.

This clonotype was seen repeatedly, ten times or more. The chain joins TRBV6-1 to TRBJ2-3, with 7 bases identical to TRBD1. CDR1 and CDR2 from the germline V gene are MNHNS and SASEGT. The CDR3 length is 14 residues. J gave up 1 base and V 7 bases, and 5 bases lay outside the gene matches. In DNA form, the CDR3 reads TGTGCCAGCAACCAAGACAGGGGCACAGATACGCAGTATTTT. Its protein product is CASNQDRGTDTQYF.

This clonotype came up many times. The CDR3 here is CSASEGTGGSGQPQHF. Here the CDR3 DNA reads TGCAGTGCTAGCGAGGGTACAGGGGGCTCGGGTCAGCCCCAGCATTTT. The gene calls are TRBV20-1 and TRBJ1-5, with 9 bases identical to TRBD1. J was trimmed by 6 bases and V by 3 bases; bases with no gene match: 12. The CDR3 is 16 residues long. Germline V CDR1 and CDR2: DFQATT, SNEGSKA (reference sequence).

Only a few counts were recorded for this clonotype. The J gene is TRBJ1-1, the V gene TRBV12-3 or TRBV12-4, with 7 bases that match TRBD1. The CDR3 extends over 13 amino acids. J lost 4 bases, V lost 5 bases, and 4 bases had no gene match. The CDR3 here is CASSATGVTEAFF. CDR3 DNA sequence: TGTGCCAGCAGTGCCACAGGGGTCACTGAAGCTTTCTTT.

The V gene is TRBV13, the J gene TRBJ2-5, with D hard to call. The CDR3 is made up of 10 amino acids. Germline values: CDR1 PRHDT, CDR2 FYEKMQ (reference sequence). Trimming removed 5 bases at V and 5 bases at J, with 3 bases between. This chain's CDR3 is CASSLETQYF. In nucleotides, the CDR3 is TGTGCCAGCAGCCTGGAGACCCAGTACTTC.

This clonotype occurred a few times. The chain links TRBV12-3 or TRBV12-4 to TRBJ2-3, with 12 bases aligning to TRBD1. This CDR3 region has 18 residues. V trimming: 6 bases; J trimming: 0 bases; junction bases outside the gene matches: 10. The CDR3 sequence: CASRSRGQGAASTDTQYF. The CDR3 nucleotides read TGTGCCAGCAGAAGTAGGGGACAGGGGGCAGCTAGCACAGATACGCAGTATTTT.

In this sample, this clonotype turned up a few times. The chain couples TRBV6-4 to TRBJ2-6; D ambiguous. Trimming shortened V by 5 bases and J by 2 bases, and 7 bases separated the two germline ends. CDR1 is MRHNA and CDR2 is SNTAGT in the germline V gene. The CDR3 sequence is 14 residues long. CDR3 DNA: TGTGCCAGCAGTACACTGACTGGGGCCAACGTCCTGACTTTC. This translates into CASSTLTGANVLTF.

This chain links TRBV28 with TRBJ1-2; D is perhaps TRBD1 (5 bases). Germline CDR1 reads MDHEN; CDR2 reads SYDVKM. Trimming removed 1 base from V and 4 bases from J, with 10 bases in between. This CDR3 has 14 residues. CDR3 DNA: TGTGCCAGCAGTTTATCGTCCCAGGGCTATGGCTACACCTTC. Translating it yields CASSLSSQGYGYTF.

The genes are TRBV20-1 and TRBJ1-2; perhaps TRBD1 as D (6 bases). Germline lookup yields CDR1 DFQATT and CDR2 SNEGSKA (reference sequence). V lost 2 bases and J 6 bases, leaving 13 bases between the germline ends. The CDR3 is made up of 13 amino acids. The CDR3 is CSARLQDRHGYTF. The CDR3 DNA is TGCAGTGCTAGATTACAGGACAGACATGGCTACACCTTC.

The chain is built from TRBV2 and TRBJ2-1; 14 bases line up with TRBD2. The CDR3 runs to 17 residues. Germline V gene data show CDR1 as SNHLY and CDR2 as FYNNEI. DNA for the CDR3: TGTACCATCTGCCGCGGCTCGGGACTAGCGGGAGCCAATGAGCAGTTCTTC. This codes for CTICRGSGLAGANEQFF.

This clonotype was seen many times. V and J are TRBV7-8 and TRBJ2-1; 16 nucleotides agree with TRBD2. Per germline, CDR1 SGHVS and CDR2 FQNEAQ. V lost 1 base, J lost 9 bases, and 3 bases stayed unmatched. The CDR3 is made up of 16 amino acids. The CDR3 DNA follows: TGTGCCAGCAGCTTAGGGGGACTAGCGGGAGGGGGTGAGCAGTTCTTC. Its translation is CASSLGGLAGGGEQFF.

V gene TRBV29-1 combines with J gene TRBJ1-6; the D is unclear. CDR1 and CDR2 from the germline V gene are SQVTM and ANQGSEA. The CDR3 length is 14 residues. V was cut by 6 bases and J by 7 bases, with 16 bases left in between. CDR3 in amino acids: CSVRVDTQNSPLHF. The CDR3 DNA reads TGCAGCGTCCGGGTTGACACACAGAATTCACCCCTCCACTTT.